The next 5 T cell receptor beta chains were all read from a single sample in a study of blood T cell repertoires in COVID-19. This table comes from immunoSEQ multiplex PCR, and its TCRdb copy is limited to in-frame clones, with some not included. Among 15,000 to 20,000 clones listed, around 80% were seen once. Source material: peripheral blood. The receptors come from a man aged 55 to 69 with active or convalescent COVID-19.

The chain is built from TRBV5-1 and TRBJ2-7, with D hard to call. Germline CDR1 SGHRS, CDR2 YFSETQ. V was cut by 2 bases and J by 0 bases, with 9 bases left in between. The CDR3 length is 14 residues. The CDR3 bases are TGCGCCAGCAGCTTCCAGGCGAGCTCCTACGAGCAGTACTTC. It is translated as CASSFQASSYEQYF.

The V gene is TRBV29-1, the J gene TRBJ1-5, with D unclear. The ends were cut back, 4 bases at V and 3 bases at J, with 13 bases in the middle. The germline V gene has CDR1 SQVTM and CDR2 ANQGSEA. The CDR3 consists of 14 residues. The DNA for the CDR3 is TGCAGCGTTGGAGGTCGGGATAACAATCAGCCCCAGCATTTT. Translated, it gives CSVGGRDNNQPQHF.

This clone was seen only a few times. The J gene is TRBJ2-3, the V gene TRBV7-7; 7 nucleotides line up with TRBD2. The CDR3 has 15 amino acids. Trimming took 1 base from V and 4 from J; bases not matched to a gene: 5. Germline CDR1 and CDR2: SSHAT and FNYEAQ (reference sequence). CDR3 in DNA: TGTGCCAGCAGCTTAGGCGGGAGCGGCGCAGATACGCAGTATTTT. Translation: CASSLGGSGADTQYF.

The count of this clone is one. This chain joins TRBV11-2 and TRBJ1-3; TRBD1 aligns across 7 bases. V lost 5 bases, J lost 7 bases, and 8 bases stayed unmatched. The CDR3 runs 14 residues. The V gene's germline CDR1 is SGHAT and CDR2 FQNNGV. The CDR3 loop is CASSRSGGGNTIYF. The CDR3 coding sequence is TGTGCCAGCAGCCGTTCAGGGGGAGGCAACACCATATATTTT.

The chain links TRBV7-3 to TRBJ1-1, with D possibly matching TRBD1 (5 bases). V was cut by 2 bases and J by 1 base, with 17 bases left in between. CDR3 length: 17 residues. Germline values: CDR1 SGHTA, CDR2 FQGTGA. The CDR3 sequence is CASSLDPGAVRNTEAFF. CDR3 sequence (DNA): TGTGCCAGCAGCTTAGATCCTGGGGCGGTTAGGAACACTGAAGCTTTCTTT. The full variable domain, its missing parts supplied by reference TRBV7-3 and TRBJ1-1, is GAGVSQTPSNKVTEKGKYVELRCDPISGHTALYWYRQSLGQGPEFLIYFQGTGAADDSGLPNDRFFAVRPEGSVSTLKIQRTERGDSAVYLCASSLDPGAVRNTEAFFGQGTRLTVV.